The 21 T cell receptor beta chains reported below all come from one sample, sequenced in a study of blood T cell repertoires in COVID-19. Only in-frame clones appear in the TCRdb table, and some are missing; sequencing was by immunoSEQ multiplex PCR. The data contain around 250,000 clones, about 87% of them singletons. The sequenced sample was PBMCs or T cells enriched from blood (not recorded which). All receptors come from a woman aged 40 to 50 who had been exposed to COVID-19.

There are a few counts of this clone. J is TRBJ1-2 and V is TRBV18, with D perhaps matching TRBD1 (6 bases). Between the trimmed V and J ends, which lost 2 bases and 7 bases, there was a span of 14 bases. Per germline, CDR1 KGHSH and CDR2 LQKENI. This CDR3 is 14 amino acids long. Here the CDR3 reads CASSPDRGGGGYTF. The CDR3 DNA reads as TGTGCCAGCTCACCAGACCGGGGGGGCGGTGGCTACACCTTC.

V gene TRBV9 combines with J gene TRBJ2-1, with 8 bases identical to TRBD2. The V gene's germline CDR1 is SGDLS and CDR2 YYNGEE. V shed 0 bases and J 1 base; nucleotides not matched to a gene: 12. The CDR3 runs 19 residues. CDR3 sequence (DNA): TGTGCCAGCAGCGTAGCGGCCGTGCGGCGCGGGGGGTCCTACAATGAGCAGTTCTTC. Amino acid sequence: CASSVAAVRRGGSYNEQFF.

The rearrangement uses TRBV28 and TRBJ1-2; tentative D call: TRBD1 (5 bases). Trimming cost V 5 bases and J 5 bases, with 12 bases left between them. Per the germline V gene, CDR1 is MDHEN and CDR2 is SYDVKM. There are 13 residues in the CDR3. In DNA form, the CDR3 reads TGTGCCAGCAGTCGCCGACAGTTTTATGGCTACACCTTC. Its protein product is CASSRRQFYGYTF.

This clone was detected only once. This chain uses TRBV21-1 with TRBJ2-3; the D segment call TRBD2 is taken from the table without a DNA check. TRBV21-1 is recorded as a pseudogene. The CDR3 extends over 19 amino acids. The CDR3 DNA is TGTGCCAGCAGCGCGAAGGAGGAGCGGGGGGCGACTAGCACAGATACGCAGTATTTT. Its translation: CASSAKEERGATSTDTQYF.

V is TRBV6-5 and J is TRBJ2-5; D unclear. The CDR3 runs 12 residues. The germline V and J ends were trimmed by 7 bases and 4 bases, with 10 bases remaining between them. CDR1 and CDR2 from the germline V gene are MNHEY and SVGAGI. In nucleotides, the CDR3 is TGTGCCAGCATCGAGGCGAGAGAGACCCAGTACTTC. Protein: CASIEARETQYF.

The CDR3, as DNA: TGTGCCACCAGCAAAGCATGGGCGGGGGCACACCTGGGGCAGTACTTC. It specifies CATSKAWAGAHLGQYF. The genes are TRBV15 and TRBJ2-7; maybe TRBD2 (7 bases). The germline CDR1 and CDR2 sequences are LNHNV and YYDKDF (reference sequence). The CDR3 contains 16 residues. Trimming stripped 4 bases from V and 9 bases from J, with 25 bases between.

The CDR3 region is CSAHGTSGSLKTQYF. CDR3 coding DNA: TGCAGCGCCCACGGGACTAGCGGGAGTCTAAAGACCCAGTACTTC. The chain uses TRBV29-1 and TRBJ2-5; 14 bases agree with TRBD2. V gave up 7 bases and J gave up 6 bases; unmatched junction bases: 10. CDR1 and CDR2 from the germline V gene are SQVTM and ANQGSEA. CDR3 length: 15 residues.

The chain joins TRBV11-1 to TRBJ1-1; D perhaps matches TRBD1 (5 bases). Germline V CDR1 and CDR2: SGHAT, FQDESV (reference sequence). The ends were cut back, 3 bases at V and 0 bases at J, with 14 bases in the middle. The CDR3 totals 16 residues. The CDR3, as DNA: TGTGCCAGCAGCTTCAGTGCTCAGGGTGTGAACACTGAAGCTTTCTTT. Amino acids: CASSFSAQGVNTEAFF.

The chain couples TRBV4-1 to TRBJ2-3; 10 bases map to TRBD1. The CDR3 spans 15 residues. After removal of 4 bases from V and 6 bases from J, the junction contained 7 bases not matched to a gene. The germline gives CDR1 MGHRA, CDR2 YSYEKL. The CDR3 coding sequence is TGCGCCAGCAGCCCGGGACAGGGGTCGATCGATACGCAGTATTTT. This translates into CASSPGQGSIDTQYF.

CDR3 nucleotide sequence: TGTGCCAGCAGCTCGAGGACGATGGGAGACACTGAAGCTTTCTTT. Its translation is CASSSRTMGDTEAFF. The chain joins TRBV6-5 to TRBJ1-1; D is undetermined. This CDR3 region has 15 residues. The germline gives CDR1 MNHEY, CDR2 SVGAGI. V lost 6 bases and J lost 3, with 17 bases in between.

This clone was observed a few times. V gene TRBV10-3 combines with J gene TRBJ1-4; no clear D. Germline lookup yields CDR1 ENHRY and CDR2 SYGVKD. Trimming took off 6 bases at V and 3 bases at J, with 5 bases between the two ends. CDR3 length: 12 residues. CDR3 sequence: CAISQSNEKLFF. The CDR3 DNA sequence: TGTGCCATCAGCCAGTCTAATGAAAAACTGTTTTTT.

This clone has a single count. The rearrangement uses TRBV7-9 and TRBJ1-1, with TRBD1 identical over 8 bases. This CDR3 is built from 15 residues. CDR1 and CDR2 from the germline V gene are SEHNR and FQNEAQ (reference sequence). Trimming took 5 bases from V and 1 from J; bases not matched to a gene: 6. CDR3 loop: CASSLQGGTNTEAFF. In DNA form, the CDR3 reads TGTGCCAGCAGCCTACAGGGGGGGACGAACACTGAAGCTTTCTTT.

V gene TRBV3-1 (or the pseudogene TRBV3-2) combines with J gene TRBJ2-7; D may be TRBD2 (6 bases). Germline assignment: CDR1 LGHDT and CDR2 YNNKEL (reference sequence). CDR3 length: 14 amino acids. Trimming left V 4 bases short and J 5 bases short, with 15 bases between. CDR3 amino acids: CASSPGVRPHEQYV. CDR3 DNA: TGTGCCAGCAGCCCGGGAGTCCGTCCCCACGAGCAGTACGTC.

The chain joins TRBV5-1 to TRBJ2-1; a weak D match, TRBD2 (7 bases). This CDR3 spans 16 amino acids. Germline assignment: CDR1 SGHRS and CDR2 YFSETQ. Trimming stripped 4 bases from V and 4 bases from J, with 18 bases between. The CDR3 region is CASSPRGEGQYNEQFF. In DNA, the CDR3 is TGCGCCAGCAGCCCAAGGGGGGAGGGGCAATACAATGAGCAGTTCTTC.

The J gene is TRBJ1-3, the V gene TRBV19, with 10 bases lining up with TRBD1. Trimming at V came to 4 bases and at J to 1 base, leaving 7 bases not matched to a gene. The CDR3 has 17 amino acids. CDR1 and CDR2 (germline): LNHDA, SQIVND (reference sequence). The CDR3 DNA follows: TGTGCCAGTAGTACCGGAGGACAGGGGGGATCTGGAAACACCATATATTTT. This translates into CASSTGGQGGSGNTIYF.

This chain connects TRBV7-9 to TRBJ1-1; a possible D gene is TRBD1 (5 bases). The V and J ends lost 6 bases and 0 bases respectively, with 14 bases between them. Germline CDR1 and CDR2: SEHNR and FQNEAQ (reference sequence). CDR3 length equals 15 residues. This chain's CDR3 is CASSYGGAMNTEAFF. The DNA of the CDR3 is TGTGCCAGCAGTTACGGGGGAGCGATGAACACTGAAGCTTTCTTT.

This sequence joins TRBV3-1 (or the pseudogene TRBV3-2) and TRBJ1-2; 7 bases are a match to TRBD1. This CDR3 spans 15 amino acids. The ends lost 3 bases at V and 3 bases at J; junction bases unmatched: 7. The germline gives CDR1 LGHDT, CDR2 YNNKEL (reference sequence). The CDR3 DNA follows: TGTGCCAGCAGCCAGGCGAAGGGGGCATACTATGGCTACACCTTC. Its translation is CASSQAKGAYYGYTF.

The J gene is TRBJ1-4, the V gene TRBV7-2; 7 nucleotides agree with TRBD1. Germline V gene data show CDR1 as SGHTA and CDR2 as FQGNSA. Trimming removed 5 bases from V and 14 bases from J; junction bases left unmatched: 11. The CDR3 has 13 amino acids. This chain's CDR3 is CASSTGTATGLFF. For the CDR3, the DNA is TGTGCCAGCAGCACTGGGACAGCAACTGGTCTGTTTTTT.

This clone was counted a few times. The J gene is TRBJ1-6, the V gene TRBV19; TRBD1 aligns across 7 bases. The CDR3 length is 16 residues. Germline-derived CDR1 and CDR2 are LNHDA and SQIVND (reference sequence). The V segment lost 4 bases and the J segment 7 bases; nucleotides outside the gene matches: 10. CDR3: CASSSEGAFPNSPLHF. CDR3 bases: TGTGCCAGTAGTAGTGAGGGGGCATTCCCCAATTCACCCCTCCACTTT.

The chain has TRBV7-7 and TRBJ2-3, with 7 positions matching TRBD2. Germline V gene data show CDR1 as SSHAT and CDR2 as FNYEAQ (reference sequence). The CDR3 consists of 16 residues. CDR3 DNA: TGTGCTAGCGTGTCTAGCGGCCAGGGAAATACAGATACGCAGTATTTT. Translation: CASVSSGQGNTDTQYF.

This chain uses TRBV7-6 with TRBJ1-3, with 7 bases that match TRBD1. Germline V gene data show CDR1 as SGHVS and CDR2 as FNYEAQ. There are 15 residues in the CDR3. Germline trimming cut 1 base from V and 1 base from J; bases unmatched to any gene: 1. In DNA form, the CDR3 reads TGTGCCAGCAGCTTAGTGACAGGGTCTGGAAACACCATATATTTT. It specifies CASSLVTGSGNTIYF.